This T cell receptor beta chain was identified in a study of shared clonotypes between healthy human individuals. Study observations and caveats: Only blood was sampled, and tissue TCR repertoires likely differ from blood ones.

Data came from immunoSEQ multiplex PCR; TCRdb stores just in-frame clones and leaves some out. The sample yields some 1,600,000 clones, approximately 98% seen once. Note on this clone: No antigen is known for it.

This CDR3 spans 15 amino acids. Germline V gene lookup returns CDR1 SQVTM and CDR2 ANQGSEA. Trimming took 6 bases from V and 3 from J; bases not matched to a gene: 11. The sample consisted of naive CD4+ T cells sorted from blood. Subset noted: CD45RA+ positively selected. The sequence came from a man in his thirties or forties in good health. The chain carries TRBV29-1 and TRBJ2-7; 10 nucleotides match TRBD1. The DNA for the CDR3 is TGCAGCGTGAGCACGGGACAGGGGTACCTCTACGAGCAGTACTTC. This translates into CSVSTGQGYLYEQYF.